This TCR beta chain was profiled in a study of CD8+ T cells in alopecia areata. Extraction and reverse transcription of RNA yielded cDNA as the sequencing template. Profiled with immunoSEQ multiplex PCR; TCRdb holds only in-frame clones, not every one. The data hold about 87,000 clones, with 60% to 80% observed a single time. Treatment given: oral pan-JAK inhibitor, 5-10 mg twice daily. The V end was cut by 2 bases, the J end by 2 bases, with 11 bases between. The CDR3 extends over 15 amino acids. Germline V gives CDR1 SGHVS, CDR2 FNYEAQ. This chain connects TRBV7-6 to TRBJ2-3; D is possibly TRBD2 (6 bases). The TCR comes from a human donor with alopecia areata. The input for sequencing was CD8+ T cells sorted from blood, taken at roughly week 45, from a patient treated with tofacitinib. The CDR3 DNA follows: TGTGCCAGCAGCTTAAAGGAGGGTTCCACAGATACGCAGTATTTT. Translating gives CASSLKEGSTDTQYF.